Below, one TCR beta chain is given with its context. The antigen this receptor binds is unknown. Per-base qualities were not stored, and no clone one base away is much larger. The CDR3 regions of human TCRbeta chains were subjected to immunosequencing. The original methods were these. Repertoire TCRs were checked for matches against a reference library of SARS-CoV-2-specific TCRs that had been generated using the MIRA antigen-specificity platform. Breadth was defined as the fraction of unique TCRs that were SARS-CoV-2-associated, and depth was defined as the fraction of total T cells that were SARS-CoV-2-associated. Using the MIRA data, every spike-specific TCR was mapped to the spike region that the TCR reacted to and assigned to either a CD4 or a CD8 class. Log10-transformed breadth and depth values were compared by one-way ANOVA with Sidak's multiple comparisons tests. Drawn from immuneACCESS, this table holds only the in-frame rearrangements with V and J called that TCRdb kept. Clones are partly lost; checked studies trace under half to an unresolved V gene and leave the rest unexplained. Clonal size and the V and J genes are those of that table, whereas D and trimming came from the DNA. This sample is represented by nearly 35,000 clones; approximately 80% of them were singletons. More than 4% of the sample goes to the ten largest clones.

The sample's time point label, decoded: about 28 days (+/-7) after the second vaccine dose. AZD1222 recipients with second doses at about 4 weeks or about 12 weeks were pooled, because spike-specific TCR depth and breadth did not differ between schedules. Vaccinee samples came from UK trials COV001 and COV002, including a single-blind randomized controlled phase 2/3 trial of AZD1222 (ChAdOx1 nCoV-19) in healthy adults. Trial participant PBMC samples were collected at day 0 and day 28 after the second dose for TCRbeta chain sequencing. V is pruned by 0 bases and J by 3 bases, leaving 7 bases of the junction without a gene match. CDR1 KGHSH and CDR2 LQKENI are derived from the germline V gene. The CDR3 numbers 17 residues from cysteine through phenylalanine. Only CDR3 DNA is held: 51 bases, read in frame from base 1. This record comes from a study of T cell responses to AZD1222 COVID-19 vaccine (dated by TCRdb to about 2021). For the study in its entirety: TCR sequencing covered 233 trial participants: around 210 given two doses of AZD1222 and 26 given two doses of MenACWY control vaccine. Trial participants were enrolled by age into subgroups of 18-55, 56-69 and 70-plus years, and roughly 150, 30 and 60 TCR-sequenced participants, respectively, were included in these subgroups.

The paper's findings and limits, for the study overall: In the small 56-69-year group, the increase in depth fell short of significance, most likely because of low power. The whole spike protein was spanned by vaccine-associated CD4 TCRs, and dominant responses were seen in regions 160-218 and 743-854. Only five or six AZD1222 recipients were SARS-CoV-2 seropositive at baseline, limiting conclusions about previously exposed vaccinees. Because no day 14 peak-response samples were available, the repertoires could be characterized only after the peak T cell response. Participants were mostly white British and included more females than males, and it was suggested by the authors that clonal diversity may have been underestimated. Reportedly, close to half of the unique spike-specific TCRs recognized epitopes lying outside the regions that are mutated in the B.1.351 and B.1.1.7 variants. After two AZD1222 doses, both the breadth and the depth of spike-specific TCRs were significantly higher than at day 0 and than in MenACWY recipients.

The TCR was taken from an adult who received the AZD1222 COVID-19 vaccine. This sample comprised peripheral blood, obtained 28 days after the second AZD1222 dose. The chain couples TRBV18 to TRBJ1-4, with 7 bases aligning to TRBD1. This receptor carries the CDR3 CASSPPGSGQSNEKLFF. The base sequence is TGTGCCAGCTCACCACCGGGTTCGGGACAGTCTAATGAAAAACTGTTTTTT.